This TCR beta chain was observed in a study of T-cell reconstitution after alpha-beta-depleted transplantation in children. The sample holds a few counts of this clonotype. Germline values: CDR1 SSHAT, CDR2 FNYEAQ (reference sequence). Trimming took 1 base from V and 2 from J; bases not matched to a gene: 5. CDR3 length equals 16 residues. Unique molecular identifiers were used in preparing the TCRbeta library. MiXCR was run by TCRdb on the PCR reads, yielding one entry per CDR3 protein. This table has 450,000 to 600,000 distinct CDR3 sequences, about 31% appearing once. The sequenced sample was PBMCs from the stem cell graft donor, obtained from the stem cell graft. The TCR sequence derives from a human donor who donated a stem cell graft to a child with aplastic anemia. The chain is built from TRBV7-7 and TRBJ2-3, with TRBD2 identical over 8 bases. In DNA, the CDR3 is TGTGCCAGCAGCTTAGAGAGCGGGAGAACCACAGATACGCAGTATTTT. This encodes CASSLESGRTTDTQYF.